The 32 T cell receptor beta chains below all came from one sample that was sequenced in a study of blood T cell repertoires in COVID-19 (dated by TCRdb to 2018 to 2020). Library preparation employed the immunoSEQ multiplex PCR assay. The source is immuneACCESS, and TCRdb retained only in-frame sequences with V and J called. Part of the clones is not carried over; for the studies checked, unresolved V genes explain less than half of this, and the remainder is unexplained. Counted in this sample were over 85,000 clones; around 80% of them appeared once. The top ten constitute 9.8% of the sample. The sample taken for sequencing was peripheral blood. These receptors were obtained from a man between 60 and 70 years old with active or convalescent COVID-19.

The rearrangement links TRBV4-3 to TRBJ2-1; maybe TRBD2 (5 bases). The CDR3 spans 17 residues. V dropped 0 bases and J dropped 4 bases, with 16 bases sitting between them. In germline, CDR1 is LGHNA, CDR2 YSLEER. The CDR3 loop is CASSQDFLAPIYNEQFF. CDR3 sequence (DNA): TGCGCCAGCAGCCAAGATTTTCTAGCCCCCATTTACAATGAGCAGTTCTTC.

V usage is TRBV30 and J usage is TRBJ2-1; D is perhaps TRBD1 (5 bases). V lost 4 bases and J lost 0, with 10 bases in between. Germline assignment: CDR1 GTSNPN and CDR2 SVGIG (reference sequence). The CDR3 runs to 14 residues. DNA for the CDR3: TGTGCCTGGAAGACAGCGAGCTCCTACAATGAGCAGTTCTTC. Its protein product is CAWKTASSYNEQFF.

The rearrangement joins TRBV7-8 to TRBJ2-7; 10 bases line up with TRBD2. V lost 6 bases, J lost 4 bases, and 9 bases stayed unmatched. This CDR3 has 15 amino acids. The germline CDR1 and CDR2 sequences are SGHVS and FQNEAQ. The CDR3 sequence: CASRGPGLASYEQYV. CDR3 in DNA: TGTGCCAGCAGGGGACCGGGACTAGCGTCTTACGAGCAGTACGTC.

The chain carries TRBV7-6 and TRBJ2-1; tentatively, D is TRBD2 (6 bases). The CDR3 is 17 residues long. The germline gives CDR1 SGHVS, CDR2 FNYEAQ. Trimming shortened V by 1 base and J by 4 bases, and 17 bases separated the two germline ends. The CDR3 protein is CASSLGSGGSVYNEQFF. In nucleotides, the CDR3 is TGTGCCAGCAGCTTAGGCAGTGGGGGGAGCGTTTACAATGAGCAGTTCTTC.

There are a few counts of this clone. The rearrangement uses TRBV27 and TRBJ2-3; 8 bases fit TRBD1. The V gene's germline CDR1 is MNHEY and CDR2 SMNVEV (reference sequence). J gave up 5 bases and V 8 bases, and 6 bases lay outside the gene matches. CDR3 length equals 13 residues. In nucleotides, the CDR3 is TGTGCCAGCCAGGGGGCGTTTGAAGATACGCAGTATTTT. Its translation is CASQGAFEDTQYF.

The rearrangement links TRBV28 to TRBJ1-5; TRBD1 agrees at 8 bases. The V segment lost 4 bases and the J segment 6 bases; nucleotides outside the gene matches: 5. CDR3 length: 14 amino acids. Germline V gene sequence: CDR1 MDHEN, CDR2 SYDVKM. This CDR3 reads CASSYQGAIQPQHF. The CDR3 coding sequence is TGTGCCAGCAGTTATCAGGGGGCAATTCAGCCCCAGCATTTT.

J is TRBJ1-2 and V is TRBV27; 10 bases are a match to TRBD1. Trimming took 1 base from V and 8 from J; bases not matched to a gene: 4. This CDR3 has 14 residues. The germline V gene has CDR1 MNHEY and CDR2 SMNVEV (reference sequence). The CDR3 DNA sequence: TGTGCCAGCAGTTTATATGGGACAGGGGAAGGCTACACCTTC. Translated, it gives CASSLYGTGEGYTF.

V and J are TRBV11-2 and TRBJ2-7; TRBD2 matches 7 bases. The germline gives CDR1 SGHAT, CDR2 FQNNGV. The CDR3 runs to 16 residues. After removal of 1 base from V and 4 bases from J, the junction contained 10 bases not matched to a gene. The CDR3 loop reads CASSLGASGGGYEQYV. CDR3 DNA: TGTGCCAGCAGCTTAGGGGCTAGCGGAGGCGGGTACGAGCAGTACGTC.

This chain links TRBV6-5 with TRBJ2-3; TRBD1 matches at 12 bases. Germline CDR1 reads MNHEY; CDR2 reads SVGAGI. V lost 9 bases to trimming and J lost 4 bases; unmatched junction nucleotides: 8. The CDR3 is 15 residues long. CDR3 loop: CASGLGTGGADTQYF. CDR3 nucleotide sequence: TGTGCCAGTGGATTAGGGACAGGGGGCGCAGATACGCAGTATTTT.

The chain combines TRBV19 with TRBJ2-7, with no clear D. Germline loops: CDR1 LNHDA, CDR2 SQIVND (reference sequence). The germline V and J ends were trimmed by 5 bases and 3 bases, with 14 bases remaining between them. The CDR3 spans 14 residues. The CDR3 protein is CASSSSNSNYEQYF. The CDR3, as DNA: TGTGCCAGTAGTTCAAGCAACTCGAACTACGAGCAGTACTTC. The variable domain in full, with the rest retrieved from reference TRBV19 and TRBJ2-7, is DGGITQSPKYLFRKEGQNVTLSCEQNLNHDAMYWYRQDPGQGLRLIYYSQIVNDFQKGDIAEGYSVSREKKESFPLTVTSAQKNPTAFYLCASSSSNSNYEQYFGPGTRLTVT.

This CDR3 is CASSSTSGSFPYDTQYF. Written as DNA, the CDR3 is TGTGCCAGCAGTTCGACTAGCGGGAGCTTCCCTTATGATACGCAGTATTTT. V is TRBV5-6 and J is TRBJ2-3, with TRBD2 matching over 12 bases. J lost 6 bases, V lost 5 bases, and 13 bases had no gene match. CDR3 size: 17 residues. From germline, CDR1 is SGHDT and CDR2 YYEEEE.

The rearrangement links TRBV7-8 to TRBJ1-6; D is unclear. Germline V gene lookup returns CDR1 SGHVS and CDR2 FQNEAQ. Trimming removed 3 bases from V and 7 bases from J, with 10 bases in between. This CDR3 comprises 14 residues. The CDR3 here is CASSLNGRNSPLHF. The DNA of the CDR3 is TGTGCCAGCAGCTTGAACGGTCGGAATTCACCCCTCCACTTT.

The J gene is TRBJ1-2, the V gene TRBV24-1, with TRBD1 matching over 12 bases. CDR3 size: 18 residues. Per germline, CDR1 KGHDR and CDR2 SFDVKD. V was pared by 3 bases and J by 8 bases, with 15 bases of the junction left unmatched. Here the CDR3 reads CATSDRPGTGGSFYGYTF. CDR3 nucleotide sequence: TGTGCCACCAGTGATCGTCCCGGGACAGGGGGCTCCTTCTACGGCTACACCTTC.

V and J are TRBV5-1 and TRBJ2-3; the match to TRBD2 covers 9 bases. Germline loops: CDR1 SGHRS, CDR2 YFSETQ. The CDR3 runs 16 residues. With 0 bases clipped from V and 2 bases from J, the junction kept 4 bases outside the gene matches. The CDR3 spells CASSLEIAGVTDTQYF. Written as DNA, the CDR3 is TGCGCCAGCAGCTTGGAAATAGCGGGAGTCACAGATACGCAGTATTTT. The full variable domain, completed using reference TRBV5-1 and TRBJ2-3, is KAGVTQTPRYLIKTRGQQVTLSCSPISGHRSVSWYQQTPGQGLQFLFEYFSETQRNKGNFPGRFSGRQFSNSRSEMNVSTLELGDSALYLCASSLEIAGVTDTQYFGPGTRLTVL.

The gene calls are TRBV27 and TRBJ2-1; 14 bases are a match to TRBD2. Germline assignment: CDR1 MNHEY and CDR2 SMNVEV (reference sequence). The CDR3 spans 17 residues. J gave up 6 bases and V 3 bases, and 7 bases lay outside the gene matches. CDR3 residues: CASSLGPGLAGVNEQFF. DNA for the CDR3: TGTGCCAGCAGTTTGGGACCGGGACTAGCGGGAGTCAATGAGCAGTTCTTC.

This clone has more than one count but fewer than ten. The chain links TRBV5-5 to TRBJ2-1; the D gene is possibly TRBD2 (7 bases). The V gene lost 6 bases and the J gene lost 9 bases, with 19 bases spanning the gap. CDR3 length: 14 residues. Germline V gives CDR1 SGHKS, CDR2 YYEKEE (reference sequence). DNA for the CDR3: TGTGCCAGCACCCACTTGGGAGGGGGTGGTGAGCAGTTCTTC. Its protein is CASTHLGGGGEQFF.

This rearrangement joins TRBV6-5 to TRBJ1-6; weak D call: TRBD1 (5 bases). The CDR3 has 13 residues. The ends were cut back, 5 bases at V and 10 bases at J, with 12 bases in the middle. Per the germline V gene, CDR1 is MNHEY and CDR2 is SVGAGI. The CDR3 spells CASSSQGGSPLHF. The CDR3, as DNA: TGTGCCAGCAGTAGTCAGGGAGGCTCACCCCTCCACTTT.

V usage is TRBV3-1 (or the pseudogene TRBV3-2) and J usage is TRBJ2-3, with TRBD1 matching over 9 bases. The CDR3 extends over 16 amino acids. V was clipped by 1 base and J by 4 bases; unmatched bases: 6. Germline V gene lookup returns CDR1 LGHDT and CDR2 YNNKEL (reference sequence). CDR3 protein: CASSQAPRTGADTQYF. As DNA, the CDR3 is TGTGCCAGCAGCCAAGCCCCCAGGACAGGGGCAGATACGCAGTATTTT.

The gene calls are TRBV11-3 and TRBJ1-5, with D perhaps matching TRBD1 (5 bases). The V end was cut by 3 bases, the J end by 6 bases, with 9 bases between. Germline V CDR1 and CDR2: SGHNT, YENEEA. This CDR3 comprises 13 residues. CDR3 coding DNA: TGTGCCAGCAGCTTGGGGGAGGCTCAGCCCCAGCATTTT. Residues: CASSLGEAQPQHF.

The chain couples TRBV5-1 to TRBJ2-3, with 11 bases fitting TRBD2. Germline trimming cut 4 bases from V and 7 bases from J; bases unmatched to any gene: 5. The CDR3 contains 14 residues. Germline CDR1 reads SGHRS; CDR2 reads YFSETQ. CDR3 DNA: TGCGCCAGCAGCCCGGGGACTAGCGGATATACGCAGTATTTT. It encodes CASSPGTSGYTQYF.

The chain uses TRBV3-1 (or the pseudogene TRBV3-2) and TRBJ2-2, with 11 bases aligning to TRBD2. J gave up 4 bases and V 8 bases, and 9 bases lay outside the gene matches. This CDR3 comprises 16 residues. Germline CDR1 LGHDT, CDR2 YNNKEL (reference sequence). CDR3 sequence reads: CASLNRGLAATGELFF. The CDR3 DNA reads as TGTGCCAGCCTAAACCGGGGACTAGCGGCCACCGGGGAGCTGTTTTTT.

The CDR3 region is CASSQEGGTGAPQPQHF. The CDR3 DNA is TGCGCCAGCAGCCAAGAGGGGGGGACAGGGGCCCCTCAGCCCCAGCATTTT. The chain combines TRBV4-3 with TRBJ1-5; 10 bases match TRBD1. CDR3 length equals 17 residues. Germline CDR1 LGHNA, CDR2 YSLEER. With V trimmed by 0 bases and J by 6 bases, 8 bases remained unmatched.

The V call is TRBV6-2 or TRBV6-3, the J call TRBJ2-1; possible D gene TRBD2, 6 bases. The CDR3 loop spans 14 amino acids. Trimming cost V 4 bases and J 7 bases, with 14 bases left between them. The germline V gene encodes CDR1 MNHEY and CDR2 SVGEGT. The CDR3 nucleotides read TGTGCCAGCAGTTTGGACGGAGGGTGGAATGAGCAGTTCTTC. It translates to CASSLDGGWNEQFF.

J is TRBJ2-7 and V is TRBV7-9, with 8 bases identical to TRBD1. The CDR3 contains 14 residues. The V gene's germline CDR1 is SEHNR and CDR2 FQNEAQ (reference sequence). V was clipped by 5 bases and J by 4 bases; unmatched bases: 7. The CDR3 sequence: CASSQGAAVYEQYF. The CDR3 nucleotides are TGTGCCAGCAGCCAGGGGGCCGCAGTGTACGAGCAGTACTTC.

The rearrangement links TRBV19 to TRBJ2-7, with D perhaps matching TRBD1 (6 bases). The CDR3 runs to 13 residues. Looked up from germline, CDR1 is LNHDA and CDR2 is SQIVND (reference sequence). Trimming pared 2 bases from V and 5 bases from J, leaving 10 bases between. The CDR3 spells CASSIMGANEQYF. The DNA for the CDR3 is TGTGCCAGTAGTATAATGGGGGCTAACGAGCAGTACTTC.

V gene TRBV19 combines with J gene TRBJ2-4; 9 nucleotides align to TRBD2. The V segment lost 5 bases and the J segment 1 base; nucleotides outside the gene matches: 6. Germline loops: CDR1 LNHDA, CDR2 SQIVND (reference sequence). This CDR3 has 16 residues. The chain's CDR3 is CASSQGLADAKNIQYF. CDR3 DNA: TGTGCCAGTAGTCAGGGACTAGCAGACGCCAAAAACATTCAGTACTTC.

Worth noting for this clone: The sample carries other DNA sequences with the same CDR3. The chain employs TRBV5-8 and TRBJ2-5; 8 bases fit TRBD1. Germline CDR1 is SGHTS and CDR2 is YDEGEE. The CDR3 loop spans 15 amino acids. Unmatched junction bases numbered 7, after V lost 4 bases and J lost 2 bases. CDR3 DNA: TGTGCCAGCAGCACCGGGACAGGCGTTCAAGAGACCCAGTACTTC. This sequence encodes CASSTGTGVQETQYF.

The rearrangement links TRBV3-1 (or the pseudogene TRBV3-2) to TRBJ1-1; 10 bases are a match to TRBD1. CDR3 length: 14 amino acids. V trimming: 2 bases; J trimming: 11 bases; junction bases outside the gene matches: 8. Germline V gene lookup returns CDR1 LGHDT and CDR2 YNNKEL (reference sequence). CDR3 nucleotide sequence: TGTGCCAGCAGCCAACAAGCCGGGACAGGGGTCGCTTTCTTT. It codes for CASSQQAGTGVAFF.

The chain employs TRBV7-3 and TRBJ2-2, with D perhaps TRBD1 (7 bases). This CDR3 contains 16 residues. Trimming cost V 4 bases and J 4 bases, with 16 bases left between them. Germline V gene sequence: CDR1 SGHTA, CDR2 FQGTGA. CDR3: CASSSQGGRVTGELFF. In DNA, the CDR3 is TGTGCCAGCAGCTCTCAGGGGGGAAGGGTCACCGGGGAGCTGTTTTTT.

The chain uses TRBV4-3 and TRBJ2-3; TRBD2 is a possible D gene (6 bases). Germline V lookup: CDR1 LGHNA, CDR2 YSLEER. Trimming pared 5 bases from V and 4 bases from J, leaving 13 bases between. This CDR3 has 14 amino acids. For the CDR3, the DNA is TGCGCCAGCAGCGACGGGAGTACGGCAGATACGCAGTATTTT. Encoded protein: CASSDGSTADTQYF.

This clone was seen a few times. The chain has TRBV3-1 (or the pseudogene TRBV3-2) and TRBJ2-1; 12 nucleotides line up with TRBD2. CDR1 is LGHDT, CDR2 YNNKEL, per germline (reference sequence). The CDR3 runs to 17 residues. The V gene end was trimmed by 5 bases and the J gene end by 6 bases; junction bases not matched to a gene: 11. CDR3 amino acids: CASSSFLGLAGSNEQFF. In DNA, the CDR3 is TGTGCCAGCAGCTCTTTCCTAGGACTAGCGGGAAGCAATGAGCAGTTCTTC.

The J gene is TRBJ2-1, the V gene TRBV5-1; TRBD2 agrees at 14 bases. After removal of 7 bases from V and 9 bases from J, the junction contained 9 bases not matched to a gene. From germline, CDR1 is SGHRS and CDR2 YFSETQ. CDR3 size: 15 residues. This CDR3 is CASLSTTSGRVEQFF. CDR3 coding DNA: TGCGCCAGCCTCTCCACGACTAGCGGGAGGGTTGAGCAGTTCTTC.